The TCR beta chain described here comes from a study of human T cells and chemical hapten exposure. Study-wide results and limits: Unchanged with DPC sensitization were TCRs above 1 in 1000 frequency.

CDR1 is GTSNPN and CDR2 is SVGIG in the germline V gene (reference sequence). Trimming removed 0 bases from V and 13 bases from J, with 16 bases in between. CDR3 size: 13 residues. Total RNA was isolated from unfractionated whole blood. This clonotype has a handful of counts. Its antigen remains unidentified. One entry per CDR3 protein results from TCRdb running MiXCR on the 5' RACE reads. Here the sample spans 75,000 or so distinct CDR3 sequences, approximately 15% being singletons. This clonotype originated in a female donor in good health. The chain is built from TRBV30 and TRBJ2-1, with a tentative D call TRBD2 (5 bases). The DNA of the CDR3 is TGTGCCTGGAGTGTACGTGGCGGGTTAAATCAGTTCTTC. Encoded protein: CAWSVRGGLNQFF.